This T cell receptor beta chain is drawn from a study of cytomegalovirus exposure and HLA in healthy donors. Turning to the study itself: A subsequent analysis reported that the roughly 120 validation repertoires were produced on the same platform that had also been used for the approximately 700 first-cohort repertoires.

Study-wide results and caveats: First-cohort TCR clusters tended to co-occur in the roughly 130 validation repertoires, a later analysis found. Cytomegalovirus-associated TCR beta chains were listed, numbering under 200.

A word on this clone: No antigen is known for it.

Clones were sequenced by immunoSEQ multiplex PCR, and TCRdb holds only the in-frame ones, with some missing. Found here are 200,000 or so clones, around 86% of them singletons; the top ten hold about 2%. Germline CDR1 and CDR2: SGHDT and YYEEEE. V was shortened by 4 bases and J by 2 bases, with 19 bases between the two germline ends. The CDR3 loop spans 16 amino acids. Sample: PBMCs. The rearrangement links TRBV5-6 to TRBJ2-7, with D possibly TRBD2 on 6 matching bases. The sequence was collected from a woman under 30 in good health and CMV-seropositive. The CDR3 region has the DNA TGTGCCAGCAGCCGGGAGACGGGACTCAAGGCCTACGAGCAGTACTTC. This codes for CASSRETGLKAYEQYF.